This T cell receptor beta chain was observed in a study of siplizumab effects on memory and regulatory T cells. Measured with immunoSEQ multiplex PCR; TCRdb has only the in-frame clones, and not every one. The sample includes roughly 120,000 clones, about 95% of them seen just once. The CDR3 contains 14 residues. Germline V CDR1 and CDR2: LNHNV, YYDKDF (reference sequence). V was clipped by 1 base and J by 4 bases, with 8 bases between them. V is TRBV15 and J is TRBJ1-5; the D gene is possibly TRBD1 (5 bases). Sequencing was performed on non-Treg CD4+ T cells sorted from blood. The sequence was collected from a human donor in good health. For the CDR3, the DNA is TGTGCCACCAGCAGAGCTGACAGTAATCAGCCCCAGCATTTT. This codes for CATSRADSNQPQHF.